A single sample is the source of the 4 T cell receptor beta chains below, sequenced in a study of cytotoxic CD8 clonotypes in ibrutinib-treated CLL. Generated by immunoSEQ multiplex PCR, the TCRdb table keeps only in-frame clones and is missing some. Among more than 200,000 clones listed, around 70% were seen once. This material consisted of PBMCs, taken after 24 months of ibrutinib treatment. Receptors originate from a human donor with chronic lymphocytic leukemia.

V usage is TRBV28 and J usage is TRBJ1-2; D may be TRBD1 (6 bases). Trimming cost V 10 bases and J 7 bases, with 25 bases left between them. Germline V lookup: CDR1 MDHEN, CDR2 SYDVKM. The CDR3 has 15 residues. The CDR3 DNA sequence: TGTGCCACCTCCCGGGACAACCCCACCACTCTTGGCTACACCTTC. It yields the protein CATSRDNPTTLGYTF.

The genes are TRBV25-1 and TRBJ2-2; a possible D gene is TRBD2 (6 bases). There are 15 residues in the CDR3. Per the germline V gene, CDR1 is MGHDK and CDR2 is SYGVNS. Trimming removed 1 base at V and 0 bases at J, with 6 bases between. Here the CDR3 DNA reads TGTGCCAGCAGTGAATGGAGGGCGAACACCGGGGAGCTGTTTTTT. Encoded protein: CASSEWRANTGELFF.

The chain has TRBV11-3 and TRBJ2-7; 7 bases agree with TRBD2. The CDR3 is 15 residues long. The V and J ends lost 5 bases and 1 base, in that order; junction bases with no gene match: 8. Germline V CDR1 and CDR2: SGHNT, YENEEA. The CDR3 DNA reads as TGTGCCAGCAGCCCCTCCCTAGCGGAATCCTACGAGCAGTACTTC. The encoded protein is CASSPSLAESYEQYF.

This clone was seen only a few times. The chain has TRBV28 and TRBJ1-2; D is perhaps TRBD1 (6 bases). The germline V and J ends were trimmed by 5 bases and 3 bases, with 19 bases remaining between them. CDR1 and CDR2 from the germline V gene are MDHEN and SYDVKM. This CDR3 has 16 amino acids. The CDR3 protein is CASSPGSWGADYGYTF. The CDR3 bases are TGTGCCAGCAGTCCCGGCTCGTGGGGGGCAGACTATGGCTACACCTTC.